The 15 T cell receptor beta chains in this list originate from one sample, sequenced in a study of regulatory T cells in long-lasting Graves disease. Library construction for TCR beta used iRepertoire HTBI primers and Arm-PCR of CDR3 regions. TCRdb redid the calling of the multiplex PCR reads with MiXCR, one entry per CDR3 protein. The table shows roughly 350,000 distinct CDR3 sequences, with 16% occurring only once. Time point here: newly diagnosed GD, antithyroid drugs for less than 3 months. There was RNA extracted from PBMCs, and the TCR library was made from it. The sample also formed part of further work on T cells in Graves' hyperthyroidism and ophthalmopathy.

Sequenced here: peripheral blood mononuclear cells (PBMCs), sampled at new diagnosis, from a patient treated with antithyroid drugs. Receptors were obtained from a man aged 40-50 years with Graves disease.

This clonotype was observed at least ten times. The chain links TRBV29-1 to TRBJ1-1; the D is unclear. This CDR3 has 13 amino acids. With 7 bases removed from V and 4 bases from J, the gap between germline ends came to 16 bases. Per the germline V gene, CDR1 is SQVTM and CDR2 is ANQGSEA. As DNA, the CDR3 is TGCAGCGCAGAGGGATCGGCCCTCACTGAAGCTTTCTTT. As protein: CSAEGSALTEAFF.

This clonotype has ten or more counts. V and J are TRBV30 and TRBJ1-6; 8 bases agree with TRBD1. CDR3 length equals 13 residues. The trim removed 3 bases at V and 10 bases at J, leaving 5 bases unmatched. Germline V gives CDR1 GTSNPN, CDR2 SVGIG (reference sequence). The CDR3 nucleotides read TGTGCCTGGAGAGGACAGGGCCCCTCACCCCTCCACTTT. Protein: CAWRGQGPSPLHF.

This clonotype was seen only a few times. V and J are TRBV20-1 and TRBJ2-6, with 7 bases fitting TRBD2. CDR3 size: 15 residues. Losses at the gene ends were 1 base for V and 1 base for J; bases not matched to a gene: 1. Germline assignment: CDR1 DFQATT and CDR2 SNEGSKA (reference sequence). For the CDR3, the DNA is TGCAGTGCTAGAGGGGGGGGATCTGGGGCCAACGTCCTGACTTTC. It encodes CSARGGGSGANVLTF.

In its sample, this clonotype was seen many times. The V gene is TRBV9, the J gene TRBJ1-3; tentative D call: TRBD1 (5 bases). Trimming left V 2 bases short and J 4 bases short, with 13 bases between. Germline V gene lookup returns CDR1 SGDLS and CDR2 YYNGEE. The CDR3 runs 15 residues. The CDR3 DNA sequence: TGTGCCAGCAGCGTGGGTGGCAGGGCCGGAAACACCATATATTTT. Its protein is CASSVGGRAGNTIYF.

This rearrangement joins TRBV11-3 to TRBJ2-2; D call uncertain. V dropped 1 base and J dropped 0 bases, with 9 bases sitting between them. Germline V gene data show CDR1 as SGHNT and CDR2 as YENEEA. This CDR3 comprises 16 residues. The CDR3 region has the DNA TGTGCCAGCAGCTTAGGGTTAGGGCCGAACACCGGGGAGCTGTTTTTT. It yields the protein CASSLGLGPNTGELFF.

The rearrangement links TRBV5-1 to TRBJ2-1; no firm D call. The V end was cut by 5 bases, the J end by 0 bases, with 12 bases between. The CDR3 runs 15 residues. The germline V gene has CDR1 SGHRS and CDR2 YFSETQ. The DNA for the CDR3 is TGCGCCAGCAGACTCGACTCAAGCTCCTACAATGAGCAGTTCTTC. Protein product: CASRLDSSSYNEQFF.

This clonotype was counted between two and nine times. The rearrangement joins TRBV7-8 to TRBJ1-6; D uncertain. The CDR3 extends over 15 amino acids. V was clipped by 3 bases and J by 5 bases, with 11 bases between them. The germline V gene has CDR1 SGHVS and CDR2 FQNEAQ. The CDR3 sequence is CASSFSLGNNSPLHF. The CDR3 DNA reads TGTGCCAGCAGCTTTAGTCTGGGGAATAATTCACCCCTCCACTTT.

Ten or more counts support this clonotype. This rearrangement joins TRBV6-1 to TRBJ1-2; D is perhaps TRBD1 (6 bases). Germline V gives CDR1 MNHNS, CDR2 SASEGT. V lost 3 bases, J lost 1 base, and 12 bases lay in between. This CDR3 comprises 15 residues. CDR3 sequence reads: CASSDRRGNNYGYTF. The CDR3 region has the DNA TGTGCCAGCAGTGACAGAAGGGGGAATAACTATGGCTACACCTTC.

In this sample, this clonotype turned up many times. The chain couples TRBV5-1 to TRBJ2-1; D remains unclear. Germline V gene data show CDR1 as SGHRS and CDR2 as YFSETQ. V gave up 6 bases and J gave up 7 bases, with 17 bases separating them. The CDR3 is 14 amino acids. The CDR3 loop reads CASKARVSENEQFF. The CDR3 bases are TGCGCCAGCAAAGCCCGGGTTTCGGAAAATGAGCAGTTCTTC.

This clonotype was seen ten or more times. This chain connects TRBV7-9 to TRBJ2-1, with D perhaps matching TRBD1 (5 bases). This CDR3 has 13 residues. Germline CDR1 SEHNR, CDR2 FQNEAQ (reference sequence). The germline V and J ends were trimmed by 5 bases and 8 bases, with 13 bases remaining between them. CDR3 amino acids: CASSPQGRHEQFF. The CDR3 DNA reads TGTGCCAGCAGCCCCCAGGGAAGGCATGAGCAGTTCTTC.

This clonotype was observed many times. The chain recombines TRBV7-9 with TRBJ2-1, with 13 nucleotides matching TRBD2. Germline assignment: CDR1 SEHNR and CDR2 FQNEAQ (reference sequence). The CDR3 is 19 amino acids. J was trimmed by 10 bases and V by 1 base; bases with no gene match: 16. The CDR3 reads CASSLGRGGTSGVRGEQFF. The CDR3 DNA is TGTGCCAGCAGCTTAGGACGAGGCGGGACTAGCGGGGTGCGGGGCGAGCAGTTCTTC. The whole variable domain, filled in from reference TRBV7-9 and TRBJ2-1, reads DTGVSQNPRHKITKRGQNVTFRCDPISEHNRLYWYRQTLGQGPEFLTYFQNEAQLEKSRLLSDRFSAERPKGSFSTLEIQRTEQGDSAMYLCASSLGRGGTSGVRGEQFFGPGTRLTVL.

In its sample, this clonotype was seen many times. The V call is TRBV5-1, the J call TRBJ2-7; 8 bases align to TRBD1. The CDR3 contains 16 residues. The germline CDR1 and CDR2 sequences are SGHRS and YFSETQ. V lost 1 base to trimming and J lost 0 bases; unmatched junction nucleotides: 6. CDR3: CASSLMGQELSYEQYF. The CDR3, as DNA: TGCGCCAGCAGCTTGATGGGACAGGAGCTCTCCTACGAGCAGTACTTC.

V and J are TRBV7-2 and TRBJ1-4; 8 bases match TRBD1. The CDR3 covers 14 residues. Germline assignment: CDR1 SGHTA and CDR2 FQGNSA. V was pared by 5 bases and J by 5 bases, with 4 bases of the junction left unmatched. The CDR3 nucleotides are TGTGCCAGCAGCCGGACAGGGCAGAATGAAAAACTGTTTTTT. Protein product: CASSRTGQNEKLFF.

This clonotype was observed many times. The chain uses TRBV7-3 and TRBJ1-2; 9 positions match TRBD1. This CDR3 region has 13 residues. With 5 bases clipped from V and 4 bases from J, the junction kept 2 bases outside the gene matches. Germline CDR1 is SGHTA and CDR2 is FQGTGA. Written as DNA, the CDR3 is TGTGCCAGCAGCGTGGACAGGGGCTATGGCTACACCTTC. Its translation: CASSVDRGYGYTF.

This clonotype was counted many times. The rearrangement uses TRBV20-1 and TRBJ2-7, with unresolved D. V lost 7 bases and J 0 bases, leaving 16 bases between the germline ends. This CDR3 has 14 residues. Germline CDR1 reads DFQATT; CDR2 reads SNEGSKA (reference sequence). The CDR3: CSGRRQPASYEQYF. The CDR3 DNA is TGCAGTGGCAGACGCCAGCCAGCCTCCTACGAGCAGTACTTC.